Included here is one T cell receptor (beta chain) sequence, with context. The method was immunoSEQ multiplex PCR; TCRdb's version includes in-frame clones alone and lacks a portion of them. The data show around 1 million clones, 76% seen once. Trimming pared 1 base from V and 2 bases from J, leaving 6 bases between. The CDR3 is 13 amino acids. Germline-derived CDR1 and CDR2 are LNHDA and SQIVND (reference sequence). The sample is drawn from a study of shared clonotypes between healthy human individuals. The TCR originated in a man aged 18 to 29 in good health. The rearrangement uses TRBV19 and TRBJ2-7; possibly TRBD1 for D (6 bases). Sequences were obtained from memory CD4+ T cells sorted from blood. Regarding subset: CD45RA-negative fraction. The CDR3 coding sequence is TGTGCCAGTAGTATAGGACAGGCCTACGAGCAGTACTTC. Protein sequence: CASSIGQAYEQYF.